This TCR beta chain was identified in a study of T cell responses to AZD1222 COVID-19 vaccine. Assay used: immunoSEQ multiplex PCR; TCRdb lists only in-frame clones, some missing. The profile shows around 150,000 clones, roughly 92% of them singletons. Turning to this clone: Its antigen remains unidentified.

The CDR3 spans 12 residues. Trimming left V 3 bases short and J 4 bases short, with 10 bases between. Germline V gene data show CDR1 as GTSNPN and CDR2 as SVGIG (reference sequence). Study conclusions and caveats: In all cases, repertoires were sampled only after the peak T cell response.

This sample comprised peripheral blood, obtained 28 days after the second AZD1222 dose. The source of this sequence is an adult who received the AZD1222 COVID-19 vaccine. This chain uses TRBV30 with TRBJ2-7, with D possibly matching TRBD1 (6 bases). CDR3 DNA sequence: TGTGCCTGGAGGGGGGCGAGATACGAGCAGTACTTC. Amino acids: CAWRGARYEQYF.